Listed here are 20 T cell receptor beta chains from one sample, sequenced in a study of blood T cell repertoires in COVID-19. Data came from immunoSEQ multiplex PCR; TCRdb stores just in-frame clones and leaves some out. The sample has 55,000 to 65,000 clones, approximately 90% seen once. What was sequenced was peripheral blood. Every receptor here comes from a human donor in a cohort sampled during active COVID-19.

The gene calls are TRBV10-1 and TRBJ2-3; 10 nucleotides agree with TRBD2. The J segment lost 1 base and the V segment lost 4 bases, leaving 2 bases of the junction unmatched. Germline CDR1 and CDR2: WNHNN and SYGVQD (reference sequence). The CDR3 has 15 residues. CDR3 region: CASSASGSRTDTQYF. The CDR3 DNA reads as TGCGCCAGCAGTGCTAGCGGGAGTCGCACAGATACGCAGTATTTT.

The chain couples TRBV4-3 to TRBJ2-7; 9 bases map to TRBD1. Germline CDR1 reads LGHNA; CDR2 reads YSLEER. V lost 1 base, J lost 4 bases, and 2 bases stayed unmatched. The CDR3 totals 14 residues. The CDR3, as DNA: TGCGCCAGCAGCCAAGCGGACAGGGGATACGAGCAGTACTTC. Its translation: CASSQADRGYEQYF.

The J gene is TRBJ1-1, the V gene TRBV11-2; no firm D call. The CDR3 runs to 14 residues. Germline CDR1 and CDR2: SGHAT and FQNNGV. Trimming pared 5 bases from V and 1 base from J, leaving 11 bases between. As DNA, the CDR3 is TGTGCCAGCAGCCCCCGCCCGCGGAACACTGAAGCTTTCTTT. Its translation is CASSPRPRNTEAFF.

This chain links TRBV10-1 with TRBJ2-1, with TRBD2 matching 12 bases. This CDR3 region has 15 residues. V trimming: 2 bases; J trimming: 10 bases; junction bases outside the gene matches: 6. Germline V gene data show CDR1 as WNHNN and CDR2 as SYGVQD (reference sequence). The CDR3: CASSEPTSGSSEQFF. The CDR3 bases are TGCGCCAGCAGTGAGCCGACTAGCGGGAGCTCCGAGCAGTTCTTC.

The V call is TRBV9, the J call TRBJ1-6; 9 positions match TRBD1. V lost 3 bases to trimming and J lost 7 bases; unmatched junction nucleotides: 5. This CDR3 comprises 15 residues. Germline V gene data show CDR1 as SGDLS and CDR2 as YYNGEE. CDR3: CASSASTGGNSPLHF. For the CDR3, the DNA is TGTGCCAGCAGCGCTTCGACAGGGGGAAATTCACCCCTCCACTTT.

This chain links TRBV9 with TRBJ1-4, with D uncertain. CDR3 length equals 14 residues. CDR1 and CDR2 (germline): SGDLS, YYNGEE. Trimming left V 0 bases short and J 7 bases short, with 10 bases between. CDR3 amino acids: CASSVGGNSEKLFF. The DNA of the CDR3 is TGTGCCAGCAGCGTAGGAGGGAATAGTGAAAAACTGTTTTTT.

The V and J genes are TRBV24-1 and TRBJ2-5, with 8 nucleotides matching TRBD1. The CDR3 is 15 residues long. The junction had 13 bases not matched to a gene; V was cut back by 10 bases and J by 4 bases. Germline V gives CDR1 KGHDR, CDR2 SFDVKD. The CDR3 sequence is CATGFSSGGSETQYF. The CDR3 nucleotides are TGTGCCACGGGTTTCTCTTCAGGGGGCTCAGAGACCCAGTACTTC.

This clone was counted once. The rearrangement joins TRBV21-1 to TRBJ1-3; TRBD1, the table's D call, was not compared with the DNA. TRBV21-1 is a known pseudogene. This CDR3 spans 18 amino acids. CDR3 in amino acids: CASSKRNGARGSGNTIYF. DNA of the CDR3: TGTGCCAGCAGCAAAAGGAACGGGGCCAGGGGCTCGGGAAACACCATATATTTT.

The chain uses TRBV2 and TRBJ2-1, with D unclear. The ends were cut back, 4 bases at V and 9 bases at J, with 4 bases in the middle. Germline CDR1 reads SNHLY; CDR2 reads FYNNEI. The CDR3 runs to 10 residues. The CDR3 DNA reads as TGTGCCAGCAGTGTTAGTGAGCAGTTCTTC. Protein: CASSVSEQFF.

The genes are TRBV5-6 and TRBJ2-7; D gene unclear. The CDR3 totals 12 residues. The germline gives CDR1 SGHDT, CDR2 YYEEEE. Trimming stripped 4 bases from V and 6 bases from J, with 11 bases between. CDR3 residues: CASSPRTGEQYF. CDR3 nucleotide sequence: TGTGCCAGCAGCCCAAGAACGGGCGAGCAGTACTTC.

The V call is TRBV12-1, the J call TRBJ2-7; the table names TRBD2, a call not compared with the DNA. TRBV12-1 is a documented pseudogene. The CDR3 consists of 15 residues. CDR3 in DNA: TGTGCCAGCAGCTCCCGAACTAAAAATACCTACGAGCAGTACTTC. This sequence encodes CASSSRTKNTYEQYF.

The chain joins TRBV6-2 or TRBV6-3 to TRBJ2-3; tentative D call: TRBD2 (5 bases). The CDR3 sequence is 16 residues long. Trimming left V 2 bases short and J 4 bases short, with 16 bases between. The germline V gene has CDR1 MNHEY and CDR2 SVGEGT. This CDR3 is CASSYRWSRDADTQYF. The DNA of the CDR3 is TGTGCCAGCAGTTACCGGTGGAGTCGGGATGCAGATACGCAGTATTTT.

The rearrangement uses TRBV2 and TRBJ2-7; perhaps TRBD2 as D (5 bases). V lost 3 bases and J 0 bases, leaving 12 bases between the germline ends. The CDR3 loop spans 15 amino acids. Per the germline V gene, CDR1 is SNHLY and CDR2 is FYNNEI. CDR3 loop: CASSEEEFPSYEQYF. The CDR3 nucleotides read TGTGCCAGCAGTGAGGAGGAGTTCCCCTCCTACGAGCAGTACTTC.

This clone has a single count. The chain's CDR3 is CASSMALVAGGRNTQYF. CDR3 sequence (DNA): TGTGCCAGTAGTATGGCCCTGGTGGCGGGAGGGAGGAATACGCAGTATTTT. J is TRBJ2-3 and V is TRBV19, with TRBD2 matching 9 bases. There are 17 residues in the CDR3. Germline CDR1 LNHDA, CDR2 SQIVND (reference sequence). V dropped 3 bases and J dropped 7; count of bases not matched to a gene: 14.

The V call is TRBV7-2, the J call TRBJ2-3; D not resolved. Germline V gene sequence: CDR1 SGHTA, CDR2 FQGNSA. The CDR3 runs to 12 residues. With 4 bases removed from V and 0 bases from J, the gap between germline ends came to 2 bases. CDR3 coding DNA: TGTGCCAGCAGCTCGAGCACAGATACGCAGTATTTT. Translation gives CASSSSTDTQYF.

The sample holds a few counts of this clone. The rearrangement links TRBV5-6 to TRBJ2-7; tentative D call: TRBD1 (6 bases). This CDR3 has 18 residues. The V gene lost 3 bases and the J gene lost 1 base, with 23 bases spanning the gap. The V gene's germline CDR1 is SGHDT and CDR2 YYEEEE. The CDR3 sequence is CASSSQVYRELTSYEQYF. The CDR3 nucleotides read TGTGCCAGCAGCTCCCAGGTCTACAGGGAGCTTACGTCCTACGAGCAGTACTTC.

The chain has TRBV3-1 (or the pseudogene TRBV3-2) and TRBJ2-5; TRBD2 agrees at 7 bases. Germline trimming cut 0 bases from V and 4 bases from J; bases unmatched to any gene: 2. The CDR3 covers 14 residues. Looked up from germline, CDR1 is LGHDT and CDR2 is YNNKEL (reference sequence). This CDR3 reads CASSQEGGLETQYF. The CDR3 coding sequence is TGTGCCAGCAGCCAAGAGGGAGGGTTAGAGACCCAGTACTTC.

This clone is a singleton in its sample. The rearrangement joins TRBV11-2 to TRBJ1-2; no definite D call. Between the trimmed V and J ends, which lost 5 bases and 4 bases, there was a span of 5 bases. The CDR3 is 11 amino acids. The V gene's germline CDR1 is SGHAT and CDR2 FQNNGV. CDR3 in DNA: TGTGCCAGCAGCCCTAGCTATGGCTACACCTTC. Its translation: CASSPSYGYTF.

The chain is built from TRBV29-1 and TRBJ2-1, with 11 nucleotides matching TRBD2. The junction had 14 bases not matched to a gene; V was cut back by 0 bases and J by 7 bases. The CDR3 has 18 residues. Germline V gene data show CDR1 as SQVTM and CDR2 as ANQGSEA. The CDR3 reads CSVEEGISGRAIRNEQFF. As DNA, the CDR3 is TGCAGCGTTGAAGAGGGTATTAGCGGGAGGGCCATACGAAATGAGCAGTTCTTC.

The count of this clone is one. The chain uses TRBV7-3 and TRBJ2-3, with TRBD2 identical over 9 bases. J was trimmed by 2 bases and V by 5 bases; bases with no gene match: 5. Per the germline V gene, CDR1 is SGHTA and CDR2 is FQGTGA. The CDR3 spans 15 residues. In nucleotides, the CDR3 is TGTGCCAGCAGCCCGGCTAGCGGGGTCACAGATACGCAGTATTTT. Encoded protein: CASSPASGVTDTQYF.